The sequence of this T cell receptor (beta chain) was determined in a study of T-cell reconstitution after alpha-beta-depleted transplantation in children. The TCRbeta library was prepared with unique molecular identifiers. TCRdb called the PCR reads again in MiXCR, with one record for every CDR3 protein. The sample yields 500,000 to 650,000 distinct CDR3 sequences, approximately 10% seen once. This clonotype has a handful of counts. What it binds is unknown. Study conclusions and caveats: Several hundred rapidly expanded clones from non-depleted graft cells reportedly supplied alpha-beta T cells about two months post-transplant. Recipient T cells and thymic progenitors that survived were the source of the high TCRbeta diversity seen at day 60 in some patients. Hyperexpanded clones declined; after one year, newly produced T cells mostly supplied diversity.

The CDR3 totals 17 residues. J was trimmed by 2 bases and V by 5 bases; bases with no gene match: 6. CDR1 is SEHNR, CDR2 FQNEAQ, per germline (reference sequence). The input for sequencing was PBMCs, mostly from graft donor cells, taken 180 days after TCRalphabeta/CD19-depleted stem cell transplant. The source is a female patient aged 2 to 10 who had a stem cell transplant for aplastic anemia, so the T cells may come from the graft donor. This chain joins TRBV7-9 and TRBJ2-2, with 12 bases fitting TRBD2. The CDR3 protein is CASSLSGLAGNTGELFF. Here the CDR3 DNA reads TGTGCCAGCAGCCTGTCGGGACTAGCGGGTAACACCGGGGAGCTGTTTTTT.